This T cell receptor beta chain was identified in a study of shared clonotypes between healthy human individuals. Repertoires were generated with immunoSEQ multiplex PCR, while TCRdb's copy carries only in-frame clones and drops some. The table records 2,500,000 or so clones, approximately 94% of them present only once. The CDR3 covers 13 residues. The V end was cut by 5 bases, the J end by 7 bases, with 12 bases between. Germline CDR1 is MNHNY and CDR2 is SVGAGI (reference sequence). The chain joins TRBV6-6 to TRBJ1-5, with D possibly matching TRBD1 (6 bases). The source is a man aged 18 to 30 in good health. Some clones in this sample may be carry-over from other donors' samples. Sequencing was done on a sample of naive CD4+ T cells from PBMCs. Indicated subset: CD45RA+ positively selected. The CDR3 here is CASSKQGQQPQHF. CDR3 DNA sequence: TGTGCCAGCAGTAAACAGGGCCAGCAGCCCCAGCATTTT.